The clone carrying this TCR beta chain was observed once. Produced via immunoSEQ multiplex PCR; TCRdb's table is partial and in-frame only. The repertoire includes approximately 260,000 clones, approximately 80% of them detected once, and 4.5% to 6% sits in the top ten. The data derive from a study of blood T cell repertoires in COVID-19. Trimming left V 7 bases short and J 2 bases short, with 8 bases between. The CDR3 is made up of 11 amino acids. Germline CDR1 and CDR2: DFQATT and SNEGSKA (reference sequence). This chain joins TRBV20-1 and TRBJ2-5; no firm D call. The material sequenced was peripheral blood. This TCR was recovered from a woman aged 80 or over with active or convalescent COVID-19. The CDR3 sequence is CSVRYQETQYF. The CDR3 bases are TGCAGTGTCCGCTATCAAGAGACCCAGTACTTC.